The present entry profiles one T cell receptor beta chain with its context. Its antigen is unidentified. The entry originates in a study of shared clonotypes between healthy human individuals. Study information: Per donor, three plates held CD4 naive cells, three held CD4 memory, two held CD8 naive and one held CD8 memory.

Generated by immunoSEQ multiplex PCR, the TCRdb table keeps only in-frame clones and is missing some. This table has some 2 million clones, about 94% appearing once. CD45RO-negative, CCR7-positively selected cells formed the naive CD8 fraction, excluding terminally differentiated effector memory CD45RA+ cells. Germline V gene sequence: CDR1 SNHLY, CDR2 FYNNEI. Trimming took 3 bases from V and 0 from J, leaving 15 bases between them. The CDR3 runs 17 residues. Study observations and caveats: Rarefaction curves obtained for sorted subsets showed sequencing incomplete despite large depth. Estimated richness was generally greater in naive than memory subsets.

This TCR was sampled from a man aged 18 to 35 in good health. Sequences were obtained from naive CD8+ T cells sorted from blood. The chain carries TRBV2 and TRBJ1-5, with D possibly matching TRBD1 (5 bases). This CDR3 is CASSDPPTAYSNQPQHF. The DNA for the CDR3 is TGTGCCAGCAGTGATCCCCCGACAGCGTATAGCAATCAGCCCCAGCATTTT.